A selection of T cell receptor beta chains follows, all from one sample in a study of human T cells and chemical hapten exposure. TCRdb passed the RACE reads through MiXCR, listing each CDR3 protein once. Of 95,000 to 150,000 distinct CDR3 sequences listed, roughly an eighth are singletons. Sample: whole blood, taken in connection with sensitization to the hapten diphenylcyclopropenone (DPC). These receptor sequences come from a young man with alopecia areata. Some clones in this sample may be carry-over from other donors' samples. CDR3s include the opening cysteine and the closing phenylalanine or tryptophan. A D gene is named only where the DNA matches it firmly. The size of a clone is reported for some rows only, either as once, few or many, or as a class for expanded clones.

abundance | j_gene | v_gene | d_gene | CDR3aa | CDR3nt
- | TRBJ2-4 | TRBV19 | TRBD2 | CASSPTTSGGASDIQYF | TGTGCCAGTAGTCCCACGACTAGCGGGGGGGCGTCGGACATTCAGTACTTC
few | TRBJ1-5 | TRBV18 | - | CASSPGYFQPQHF | TGTGCCAGCTCACCAGGCTATTTTCAGCCCCAGCATTTT
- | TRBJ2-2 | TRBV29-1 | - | CSVLQSGELFF | TGCAGCGTCCTCCAGAGCGGGGAGCTGTTTTTT
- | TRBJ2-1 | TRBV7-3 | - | CASSLTWRIDNEQFF | TGTGCCAGCAGCTTAACATGGCGGATTGACAATGAGCAGTTCTTC
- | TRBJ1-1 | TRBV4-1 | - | CASSLGSGVGTEAFF | TGCGCCAGCAGCCTCGGATCAGGGGTCGGGACTGAAGCTTTCTTT
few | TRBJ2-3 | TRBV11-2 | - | CASRITDTQYF | TGTGCCAGCCGAATCACAGATACGCAGTATTTT
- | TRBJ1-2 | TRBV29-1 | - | CSVEDEGNYGYTF | TGCAGCGTTGAAGACGAGGGAAACTATGGCTACACCTTC
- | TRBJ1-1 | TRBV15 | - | CATSRDSLESLGTEAFF | TGTGCCACCAGCAGAGATTCATTGGAGTCTTTGGGCACTGAAGCTTTCTTT
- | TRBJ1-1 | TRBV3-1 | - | CASSQRGGGNTEAFF | TGTGCCAGCAGCCAAAGGGGGGGAGGGAACACTGAAGCTTTCTTT
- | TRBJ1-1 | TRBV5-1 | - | CASKEGNIEGTEAFF | TGCGCCAGCAAGGAAGGAAATATTGAGGGCACTGAAGCTTTCTTT
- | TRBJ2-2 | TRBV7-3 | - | CASSLMLNTGELFF | TGTGCCAGCAGCTTAATGTTGAACACCGGGGAGCTGTTTTTT
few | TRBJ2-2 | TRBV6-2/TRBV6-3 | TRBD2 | CASSTQRGPSAGELFF | TGTGCCAGCAGTACTCAGCGGGGCCCATCTGCCGGGGAGCTGTTTTTT
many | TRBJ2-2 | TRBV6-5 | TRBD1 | CASSPGQGASGELFF | TGTGCCAGCAGTCCCGGGCAGGGGGCCTCCGGGGAGCTGTTTTTT
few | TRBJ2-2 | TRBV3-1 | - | CASSQDAGSGELFF | TGTGCCAGCAGCCAAGATGCAGGGTCCGGGGAGCTGTTTTTT
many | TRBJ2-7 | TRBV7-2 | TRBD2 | CASNNPGLIPYEQYF | TGTGCCAGCAACAACCCGGGACTAATACCCTACGAGCAGTACTTC
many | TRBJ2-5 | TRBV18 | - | CASSPAGTQETQYF | TGTGCCAGCTCACCCGCCGGGACTCAAGAGACCCAGTACTTC
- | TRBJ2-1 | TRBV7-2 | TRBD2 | CASSLARPSGMGEQFF | TGTGCCAGCAGCTTAGCCAGGCCTAGCGGTATGGGTGAGCAGTTCTTC
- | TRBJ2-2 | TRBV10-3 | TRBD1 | CANRDRSTGELFF | TGTGCCAATCGGGACAGGTCCACCGGGGAGCTGTTTTTT
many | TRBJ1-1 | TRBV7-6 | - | CASSPETVSNTEAFF | TGTGCCAGCAGCCCAGAGACAGTTTCAAACACTGAAGCTTTCTTT
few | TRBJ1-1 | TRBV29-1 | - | CSVATGMDTEAFF | TGCAGCGTTGCCACAGGGATGGATACTGAAGCTTTCTTT
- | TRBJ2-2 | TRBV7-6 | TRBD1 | CASSHPGQGPGELFF | TGTGCCAGCAGCCACCCGGGACAGGGCCCCGGGGAGCTGTTTTTT
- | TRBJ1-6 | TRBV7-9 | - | CASSQTTVNSPLHF | TGTGCCAGCAGCCAGACGACAGTTAATTCACCCCTCCACTTT
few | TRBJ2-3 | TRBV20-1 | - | CSAGGDTQYF | TGCAGTGCGGGCGGGGATACGCAGTATTTT
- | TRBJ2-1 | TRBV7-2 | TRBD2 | CASSPGAGGNEQFF | TGTGCCAGCAGCCCCGGAGCGGGAGGTAATGAGCAGTTCTTC
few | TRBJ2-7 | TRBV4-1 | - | CASSQIGGNYEQYF | TGCGCCAGCAGCCAAATCGGGGGTAACTACGAGCAGTACTTC